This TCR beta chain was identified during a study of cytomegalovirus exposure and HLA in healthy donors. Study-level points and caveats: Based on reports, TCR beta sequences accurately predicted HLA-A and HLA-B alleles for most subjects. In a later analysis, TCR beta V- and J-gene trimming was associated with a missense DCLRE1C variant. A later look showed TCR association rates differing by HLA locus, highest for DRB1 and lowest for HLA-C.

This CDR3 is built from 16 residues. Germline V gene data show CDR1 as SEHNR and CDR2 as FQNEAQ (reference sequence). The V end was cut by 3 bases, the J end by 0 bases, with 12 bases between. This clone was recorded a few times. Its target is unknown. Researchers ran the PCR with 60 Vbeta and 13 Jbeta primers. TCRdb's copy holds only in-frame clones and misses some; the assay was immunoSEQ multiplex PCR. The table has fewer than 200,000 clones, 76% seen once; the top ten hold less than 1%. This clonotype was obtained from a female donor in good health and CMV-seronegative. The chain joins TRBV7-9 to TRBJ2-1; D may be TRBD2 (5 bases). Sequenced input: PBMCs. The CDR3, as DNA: TGTGCCAGCAGCTTCAGAGATAGCGACTCCTACAATGAGCAGTTCTTC. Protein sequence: CASSFRDSDSYNEQFF.